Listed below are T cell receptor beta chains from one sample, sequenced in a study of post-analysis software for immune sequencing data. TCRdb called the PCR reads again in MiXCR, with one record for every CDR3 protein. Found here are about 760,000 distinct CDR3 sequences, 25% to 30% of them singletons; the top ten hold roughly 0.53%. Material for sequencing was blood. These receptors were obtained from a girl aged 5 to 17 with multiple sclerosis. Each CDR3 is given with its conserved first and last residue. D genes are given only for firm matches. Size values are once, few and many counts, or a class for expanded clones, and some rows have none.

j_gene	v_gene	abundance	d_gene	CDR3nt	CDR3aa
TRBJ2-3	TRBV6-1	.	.	TGTGCCAGCAGTGAAGTTTACACTGATACGCAGTATTTT	CASSEVYTDTQYF
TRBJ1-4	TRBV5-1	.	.	TGCGCCAGCAGCTTTGGCGTAGTGGCAACTAATGAAAAACTGTTTTTT	CASSFGVVATNEKLFF
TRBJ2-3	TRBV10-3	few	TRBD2	TGTGCCATCAGAGAGACTAGCGGGGGCCCCACAGATACGCAGTATTTT	CAIRETSGGPTDTQYF
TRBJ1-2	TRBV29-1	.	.	TGCAGCGTTTCCCCTAAGTTACGGGGTTATAGCTACACCTTC	CSVSPKLRGYSYTF
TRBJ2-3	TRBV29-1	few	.	TGCAGCGCCGACGCCCGGTCCGGGGATACGCAGTATTTT	CSADARSGDTQYF
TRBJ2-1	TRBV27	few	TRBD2	TGTGCCAGCAACCGGGGGAGGGGTGAGCAGTTCTTC	CASNRGRGEQFF
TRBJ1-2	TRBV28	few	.	TGTGCCCTCACGGGGGGGGTGCCCGGTGGCTACACCTTC	CALTGGVPGGYTF
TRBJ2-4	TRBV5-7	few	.	TGTGCCAGCAGCTCGACCCAGGGAGCCAAAAACATTCAGTACTTC	CASSSTQGAKNIQYF
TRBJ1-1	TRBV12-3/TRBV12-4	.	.	TGTGCCAGCAGTACGGGGACGGCGAACACTGAAGCTTTCTTT	CASSTGTANTEAFF
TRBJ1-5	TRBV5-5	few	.	TGTGCCAGCAGCCCTCAGCGGGGGGGTTCGAGCAATCAGCCCCAGCATTTT	CASSPQRGGSSNQPQHF
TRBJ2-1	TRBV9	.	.	TGTGCCTGCAGAGTAGACGTGGGGGGGCTTGACAATGAGCAGTTCTTC	CACRVDVGGLDNEQFF
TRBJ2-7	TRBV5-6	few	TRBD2	TGTGCCAGCAGCTTGGGAGGCCTTCGCGGGAGAAAGGACGAGCAGTACTTC	CASSLGGLRGRKDEQYF
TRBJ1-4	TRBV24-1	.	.	TGTGCCACCAGTGGACAGAATGAAAAACTGTTTTTT	CATSGQNEKLFF
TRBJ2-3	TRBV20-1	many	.	TGCAGTGCTAGAGGTAGCACAGATACGCAGTATTTT	CSARGSTDTQYF
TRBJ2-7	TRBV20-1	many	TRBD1	TGCAGTGCCACCAGGGGGCCCCCCTACGAGCAGTACTTC	CSATRGPPYEQYF
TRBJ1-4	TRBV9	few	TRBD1	TGTGCCAGCAGCGTAGGCGGGACAGGGGATGAAAAACTGTTTTTT	CASSVGGTGDEKLFF
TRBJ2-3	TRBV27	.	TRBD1	TGTGCCAGCAATCCTTCGACAGGGGTTTCAGATACGCAGTATTTT	CASNPSTGVSDTQYF
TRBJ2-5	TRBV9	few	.	TGTGCCAGCAGCGCCCTTGGGACCAAGTCAGAGACCCAGTACTTC	CASSALGTKSETQYF
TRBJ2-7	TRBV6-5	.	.	TGTGCCAGTAAAACGAGCGGAACCTACGAGCAGTACTTC	CASKTSGTYEQYF
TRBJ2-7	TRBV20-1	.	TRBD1	TGCAGTGCTAGCCGTCCCGGGACAGCCTACGAGCAGTACTTC	CSASRPGTAYEQYF
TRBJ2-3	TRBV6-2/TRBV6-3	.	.	TGTGCCAGCAGTTACCCAACAGATACGCAGTATTTT	CASSYPTDTQYF
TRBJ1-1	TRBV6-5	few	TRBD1	TGTGCCAGCGGGACAGGGGTTGGTATTACTGAAGCTTTCTTT	CASGTGVGITEAFF
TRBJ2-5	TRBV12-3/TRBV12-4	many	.	TGTGCCAGCAGTTTCATTGGTGGGAGTGAGACCCAGTACTTC	CASSFIGGSETQYF
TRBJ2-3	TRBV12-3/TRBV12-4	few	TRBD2	TGTGCCAGCAGTTTTTATGCGGGAGACACAGATACGCAGTATTTT	CASSFYAGDTDTQYF
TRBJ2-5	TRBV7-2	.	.	TGTGCCAGCAGCGTCAGCCGCCGCTTCGTCCAGACCCAGTACTTC	CASSVSRRFVQTQYF
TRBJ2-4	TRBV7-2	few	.	TGTGCCAGCAGGAGTACGGAAGTAGCCAAAAACATTCAGTACTTC	CASRSTEVAKNIQYF
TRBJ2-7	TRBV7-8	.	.	TGTGCCAGCAGCCCCACACACTACAGGGACGAGCAGTACTTC	CASSPTHYRDEQYF
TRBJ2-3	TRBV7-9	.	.	TGTGCCAGCAGCTTAGCGGATTTAGCTAGCACAGATACGCAGTATTTT	CASSLADLASTDTQYF
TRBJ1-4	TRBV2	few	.	TGTGCCAGCACCAGAGCGAGGGCGACTAATGAAAAACTGTTTTTT	CASTRARATNEKLFF
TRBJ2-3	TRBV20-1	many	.	TGCAGTGCTAGCCAGGGAGCAGATACGCAGTATTTT	CSASQGADTQYF
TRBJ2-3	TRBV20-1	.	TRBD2	TGCAGTGCTAGAGATGGGGCGGGGGGACGCACAGATACGCAGTATTTT	CSARDGAGGRTDTQYF
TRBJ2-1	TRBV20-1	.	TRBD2	TGCAGTGCTAGAGACGGGACTAGCGGGAGAGGTGAGCAGTTCTTC	CSARDGTSGRGEQFF
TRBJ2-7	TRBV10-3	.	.	TGTGCCATCAGTTCTCCCCCCCTAGGCGAGCAGTACTTC	CAISSPPLGEQYF
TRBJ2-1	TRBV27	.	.	TGTGCCAGCAGTTTAGTAAAACTAGGGGGGAATGAGCAGTTCTTC	CASSLVKLGGNEQFF
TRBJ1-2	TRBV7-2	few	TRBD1	TGTGCCAGCAGCCGAGACAGGGGGAATGGCTACACCTTC	CASSRDRGNGYTF
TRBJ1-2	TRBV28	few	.	TGTGCCAGCAGCTCTCCCAGGACAACTAACTATGGCTACACCTTC	CASSSPRTTNYGYTF
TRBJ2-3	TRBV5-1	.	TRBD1	TGCGCCAGCAGCCCGACGGACAGGCGAGATACGCAGTATTTT	CASSPTDRRDTQYF
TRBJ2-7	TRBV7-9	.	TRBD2	TGTGCCAGCAGCCGTAGCGGGTTTTCCTACGAGCAGTACTTC	CASSRSGFSYEQYF
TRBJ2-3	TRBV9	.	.	TGTGCCAGCAGCGTCGGCGGGATGAGCACAGATACGCAGTATTTT	CASSVGGMSTDTQYF
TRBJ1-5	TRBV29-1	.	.	TGCAGCGTTGTAACGGGGGACTGGAGCAATCAGCCCCAGCATTTT	CSVVTGDWSNQPQHF
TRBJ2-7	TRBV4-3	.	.	TGCGCCAGCAGCCAAGTACTAGCTGGTGAGCAGTACTTC	CASSQVLAGEQYF
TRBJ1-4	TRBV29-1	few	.	TGCAGCGTTGAGGCCACTGGGGGCCGGGAAAAACTGTTTTTT	CSVEATGGREKLFF
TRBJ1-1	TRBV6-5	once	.	TGTGCCAGCAGTTACTCGATGGGGGGCCTCGAAGCTTTCTTT	CASSYSMGGLEAFF
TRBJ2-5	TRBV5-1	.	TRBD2	TGCGCCAGCAGGATCCTAGCGGGACGGTCCCGAGAGACCCAGTACTTC	CASRILAGRSRETQYF
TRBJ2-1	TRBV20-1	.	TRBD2	TGCAGTGCTAGAGACCCCAAGACTAGCGGGAGGAAAGGGAGCTCCTACAATGAGCAGTTCTTC	CSARDPKTSGRKGSSYNEQFF
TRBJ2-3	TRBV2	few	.	TGTGCCAGCAGTGACGGCAGGGGGGGTTCAGATACGCAGTATTTT	CASSDGRGGSDTQYF
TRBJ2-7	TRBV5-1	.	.	TGCGCCAGCAGCTGGGGGACTGGCACCTACGAGCAGTACTTC	CASSWGTGTYEQYF
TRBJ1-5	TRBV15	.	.	TGTGCCACCAGCAGAGATTTCGATCAGCCCCAGCATTTT	CATSRDFDQPQHF
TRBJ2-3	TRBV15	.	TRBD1	TGTGTCACCAGCTCCAGAAGGGGGCCAGGCACAGATACGCAGTATTTT	CVTSSRRGPGTDTQYF
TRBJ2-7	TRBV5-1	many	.	TGCGCCAGCAGCTTGGCCCAAGGGGCCGAGCAGTACTTC	CASSLAQGAEQYF
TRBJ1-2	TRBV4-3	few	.	TGCGCCAGCAGCCAAGATCGGGGGGGCCTTGGCTACACCTTC	CASSQDRGGLGYTF
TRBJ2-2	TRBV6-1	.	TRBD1	TGTGCCAGCACCACCCCGAGGGGGCTGATGAACACCGGGGAGCTGTTTTTT	CASTTPRGLMNTGELFF
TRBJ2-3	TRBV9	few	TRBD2	TGTGCCAGCAGCGTAGTCGGTAGCGGGGGACCCCCTAGCACAGATACGCAGTATTTT	CASSVVGSGGPPSTDTQYF
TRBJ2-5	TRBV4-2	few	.	TGTGCCAGCAGCCAACCACTAGACAGGCCCACACCGGAGACCCAGTACTTC	CASSQPLDRPTPETQYF
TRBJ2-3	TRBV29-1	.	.	TGCAGCGTTGATGGCCAGGGCGCAGATACGCAGTATTTT	CSVDGQGADTQYF